What follows is one T cell receptor (beta chain) and its context. As yet, its antigen is unknown. Each CDR3 protein is one row after TCRdb ran MiXCR on the reads. The sample holds hundreds of thousands of distinct CDR3 sequences, under 55% seen once. This record belongs to a study of T cell repertoires in cytomegalovirus infection. General study results and limits: It was HLA-C-restricted CMV-specific TCR beta clonotypes that dominated the response ex vivo.

V was trimmed by 4 bases and J by 4 bases, leaving 18 bases between them. Germline CDR1 reads SGHTS; CDR2 reads YDEGEE. The CDR3 contains 16 residues. The specimen comprised cultured PBMCs, sampled from culture after CMV antigen stimulation. The V and J genes are TRBV5-8 and TRBJ2-1; D call uncertain. The sequence was collected from a human donor in good health (CMV status not recorded). Some clones in this sample may be carry-over from other donors' samples. CDR3 coding DNA: TGTGCCAGCAGCCCCCGGCAACTGATAACTTACAATGAGCAGTTCTTC. Translated, it gives CASSPRQLITYNEQFF.